This T cell receptor (beta chain) emerged from a study of beta chain features in type 1 diabetes. General study findings and limits: Patients showed naive, central memory and Treg TCRB repertoires that appeared more similar than those of healthy donors. Type 1 diabetes patients had VDJ junctions that carried fewer insertions and more deletions.

The CDR3 totals 16 residues. V lost 3 bases to trimming and J lost 0 bases; unmatched junction nucleotides: 5. Germline V gene sequence: CDR1 KGHSH, CDR2 LQKENI. The entirety of the isolated RNA underwent reverse transcription, so expressed TCRB transcripts were sequenced. TCRdb's table, derived via immunoSEQ multiplex PCR, lists solely in-frame clones and lacks some. The profile shows hundreds of thousands of clones, less than 15% of them singletons. On this clone itself: Its matching antigen is unknown.

The clonotype was recovered from a young man in good health. The chain recombines TRBV18 with TRBJ2-4; TRBD2 agrees at 7 bases. Material for sequencing was central memory CD4+ T cells from blood. The CDR3 here is CASSPSSGGAKNIQYF. CDR3 nucleotide sequence: TGTGCCAGCTCACCCAGTTCGGGGGGAGCCAAAAACATTCAGTACTTC. Using reference TRBV18 and TRBJ2-4 for the parts outside the CDR3, the full variable domain is NAGVMQNPRHLVRRRGQEARLRCSPMKGHSHVYWYRQLPEEGLKFMVYLQKENIIDESGMPKERFSAEFPKEGPSILRIQQVVRGDSAAYFCASSPSSGGAKNIQYFGAGTRLSVL.